The 13 T cell receptor beta chains listed next were all sequenced from one sample in a study of T cell responses to AZD1222 COVID-19 vaccine. The repertoire was sequenced with immunoSEQ multiplex PCR; TCRdb's copy has only in-frame clones and lacks some. The sample has 100,000 to 150,000 clones, approximately 90% seen once. Sequences were derived from peripheral blood, sampled on day 0 of AZD1222 vaccination. Receptors originate from an adult in good health.

The chain is built from TRBV3-1 (or the pseudogene TRBV3-2) and TRBJ2-2, with D possibly matching TRBD1 (5 bases). V was pared by 6 bases and J by 1 base, with 12 bases between. Germline V lookup: CDR1 LGHDT, CDR2 YNNKEL (reference sequence). The CDR3 is made up of 15 amino acids. CDR3 amino acids: CASRPSTGNTGELFF. CDR3 coding DNA: TGTGCCAGCAGGCCATCCACAGGGAACACCGGGGAGCTGTTTTTT.

The gene calls are TRBV7-9 and TRBJ1-1; 10 nucleotides match TRBD1. This CDR3 comprises 16 residues. Per germline, CDR1 SEHNR and CDR2 FQNEAQ (reference sequence). The ends lost 4 bases at V and 1 base at J; junction bases unmatched: 6. This CDR3 reads CASSWGQGIGNTEAFF. CDR3 DNA sequence: TGTGCCAGCAGCTGGGGACAGGGGATCGGGAACACTGAAGCTTTCTTT.

The chain recombines TRBV7-2 with TRBJ1-2; D may be TRBD1 (6 bases). Germline-derived CDR1 and CDR2 are SGHTA and FQGNSA. This CDR3 contains 12 residues. Deletions cut 5 bases from V and 5 bases from J, with 9 bases between. CDR3 residues: CASSPGEYGYTF. Here the CDR3 DNA reads TGTGCCAGCAGCCCAGGGGAATATGGCTACACCTTC.

This sequence joins TRBV7-3 and TRBJ2-1; D tentatively fits TRBD1 or TRBD2 (5 bases each). Per the germline V gene, CDR1 is SGHTA and CDR2 is FQGTGA. V was cut by 6 bases and J by 10 bases, with 19 bases left in between. This CDR3 is 14 amino acids long. DNA for the CDR3: TGTGCCAGCAGTTACCCGGGACGCCTCCGGGAGCAGTTCTTC. This gives the protein CASSYPGRLREQFF.

Here the CDR3 reads CATSAQTGELFF. CDR3 DNA sequence: TGTGCCACCAGTGCCCAGACCGGGGAGCTGTTTTTT. The chain is built from TRBV24-1 and TRBJ2-2; unclear D gene. Germline values: CDR1 KGHDR, CDR2 SFDVKD. The CDR3 extends over 12 amino acids. Trimming took off 5 bases at V and 5 bases at J, with 5 bases between the two ends.

The chain uses TRBV18 and TRBJ1-3, with 7 bases aligning to TRBD1. The V and J ends lost 2 bases and 0 bases, in that order; junction bases with no gene match: 10. Germline V gives CDR1 KGHSH, CDR2 LQKENI. The CDR3 extends over 18 amino acids. CDR3 loop: CASSPNPRWDSSGNTIYF. CDR3 DNA: TGTGCCAGCTCACCAAACCCGAGGTGGGACAGCTCTGGAAACACCATATATTTT.

This chain connects TRBV18 to TRBJ1-4, with D perhaps TRBD1 (6 bases). There are 15 residues in the CDR3. Per germline, CDR1 KGHSH and CDR2 LQKENI. V lost 6 bases and J lost 3, with 14 bases in between. For the CDR3, the DNA is TGTGCCAGCTCCCCCTCTCGGACAGCTAATGAAAAACTGTTTTTT. Protein: CASSPSRTANEKLFF.

This chain connects TRBV5-1 to TRBJ2-3; 13 nucleotides agree with TRBD2. The V gene end was trimmed by 3 bases and the J gene end by 0 bases; junction bases not matched to a gene: 10. CDR1 and CDR2 from the germline V gene are SGHRS and YFSETQ. CDR3 length: 19 amino acids. Written as DNA, the CDR3 is TGCGCCAGCAGCTGGACAGGACTAGCGGGGGCGCCTAGCACAGATACGCAGTATTTT. Protein sequence: CASSWTGLAGAPSTDTQYF.

This rearrangement joins TRBV13 to TRBJ2-7; 12 nucleotides match TRBD2. Germline CDR1 is PRHDT and CDR2 is FYEKMQ (reference sequence). Trimming removed 5 bases from V and 1 base from J; junction bases left unmatched: 18. There are 20 residues in the CDR3. For the CDR3, the DNA is TGTGCCAGCAGCACCTTCAGCAGACTAGCGGGGGCACTACTTTCCTACGAGCAGTACTTC. The encoded protein is CASSTFSRLAGALLSYEQYF.

The gene calls are TRBV7-2 and TRBJ2-3; D not resolved. Germline V gene sequence: CDR1 SGHTA, CDR2 FQGNSA. This CDR3 is 13 amino acids long. V lost 0 bases and J lost 0, with 1 base in between. DNA of the CDR3: TGTGCCAGCAGCTTAGCTAGCACAGATACGCAGTATTTT. Translated, it gives CASSLASTDTQYF.

For this clone: Additional DNA sequences in this sample encode the identical CDR3. The chain couples TRBV20-1 to TRBJ1-3; perhaps TRBD1 as D (6 bases). The CDR3 runs to 11 residues. CDR1 is DFQATT and CDR2 is SNEGSKA in the germline V gene (reference sequence). V was clipped by 6 bases and J by 7 bases, with 10 bases between them. CDR3 coding DNA: TGCAGTGCCCCCCAGGGGAACACCATATATTTT. This sequence encodes CSAPQGNTIYF.

The chain uses TRBV6-5 and TRBJ1-1; no firm D call. Germline CDR1 is MNHEY and CDR2 is SVGAGI. Trimming cost V 0 bases and J 0 bases, with 11 bases left between them. This CDR3 comprises 16 residues. The CDR3 loop is CASSYSRGRMNTEAFF. DNA of the CDR3: TGTGCCAGCAGTTACTCGAGAGGAAGGATGAACACTGAAGCTTTCTTT.

The V gene is TRBV13, the J gene TRBJ1-3; D perhaps matches TRBD1 (5 bases). The germline V gene encodes CDR1 PRHDT and CDR2 FYEKMQ (reference sequence). This CDR3 region has 16 residues. Deletions cut 1 base from V and 1 base from J, with 11 bases between. The CDR3 loop is CASSLDAGLSGNTIYF. For the CDR3, the DNA is TGTGCCAGCAGCTTAGACGCAGGGCTATCTGGAAACACCATATATTTT.